This TCR beta chain was identified during a study of metastatic and nonmetastatic thyroid tumors. Not a single patient had been given any form of treatment at any point before undergoing thyroid surgery. V was cut by 3 bases and J by 4 bases, with 24 bases left in between. The CDR3 contains 18 residues. Germline CDR1 is SGHTA and CDR2 is FQGTGA. In the authors' workflow: It was from CDR3 differences across clinicopathological groups that a distant-metastasis classifier for papillary thyroid cancer was built. TCRdb reanalyzed the PCR reads with MiXCR. These V and J calls rely on TCRdb rather than the paper's analysis. Of about 49,000 clones in the sample, more than 20% were seen once.

The chain joins TRBV7-3 to TRBJ2-5, with D possibly being TRBD2 (6 bases). The clonotype comes from a female donor with papillary thyroid cancer or a benign thyroid nodule (not recorded which). Some clones in this sample may be carry-over from other donors' samples. Sequenced sample: blood. The CDR3 here is CASSLGLSGGILAETQYF. The CDR3 bases are TGTGCCAGCAGCTTGGGGTTATCAGGAGGGATCTTGGCAGAGACCCAGTACTTC.